These 30 T cell receptor beta chains share one sample of origin, sequenced in a study of T cell changes during pregnancy in multiple sclerosis. Profiling relied on immunoSEQ multiplex PCR, and the TCRdb table lists in-frame clones only, not all of them. The data contain some 56,000 clones, approximately 92% of them singletons. The sequences come from CD4+ T cells from peripheral blood mononuclear cells, collected after pregnancy. These TCRs come from a female donor with multiple sclerosis, enrolled in a pregnancy study.

The genes are TRBV7-2 and TRBJ1-1; D unclear. Germline V CDR1 and CDR2: SGHTA, FQGNSA. The V and J ends lost 5 bases and 4 bases respectively, with 11 bases between them. The CDR3 is 13 amino acids. CDR3 sequence: CASSTQRSTEAFF. The DNA of the CDR3 is TGTGCCAGCAGCACGCAGAGGAGCACTGAAGCTTTCTTT.

The chain employs TRBV20-1 and TRBJ1-1; D is ambiguous. The V end lost 3 bases, the J end lost 5 bases, and 7 bases lay between the germline ends. CDR1 and CDR2 (germline): DFQATT, SNEGSKA (reference sequence). The CDR3 totals 11 residues. Here the CDR3 reads CSASTRTEAFF. The DNA for the CDR3 is TGCAGTGCTAGCACGCGGACTGAAGCTTTCTTT.

The J gene is TRBJ1-1, the V gene TRBV25-1; perhaps TRBD1 as D (6 bases). Germline CDR1 and CDR2: MGHDK and SYGVNS. This CDR3 has 17 residues. Trimming removed 3 bases at V and 2 bases at J, with 19 bases between. The CDR3 spells CASSETGLLPSNTEAFF. DNA for the CDR3: TGTGCCAGCAGTGAGACAGGTCTCCTTCCCTCAAACACTGAAGCTTTCTTT.

The rearrangement joins TRBV25-1 to TRBJ2-2; D call uncertain. V gave up 11 bases and J gave up 8 bases, with 12 bases separating them. This CDR3 region has 11 residues. Germline lookup yields CDR1 MGHDK and CDR2 SYGVNS. In DNA form, the CDR3 reads TGTGCCTCCCGAGGCCCTGGGGAGCTGTTTTTT. This encodes CASRGPGELFF.

V is TRBV6-1 and J is TRBJ2-3; D uncertain. Germline V gives CDR1 MNHNS, CDR2 SASEGT. The V end was cut by 3 bases, the J end by 7 bases, with 5 bases between. The CDR3 extends over 11 amino acids. For the CDR3, the DNA is TGTGCCAGCAGTGATATTAATACGCAGTATTTT. Translated, it gives CASSDINTQYF.

This chain connects TRBV5-1 to TRBJ1-1; 10 nucleotides line up with TRBD1. J lost 2 bases, V lost 4 bases, and 5 bases had no gene match. CDR1 and CDR2 from the germline V gene are SGHRS and YFSETQ. The CDR3 covers 15 residues. Written as DNA, the CDR3 is TGCGCCAGCAGCCCGACAGGGGGCTATAACACTGAAGCTTTCTTT. Encoded protein: CASSPTGGYNTEAFF.

The chain couples TRBV7-9 to TRBJ1-2; D perhaps matches TRBD1 (6 bases). Deletions cut 2 bases from V and 12 bases from J, with 25 bases between. From germline, CDR1 is SEHNR and CDR2 FQNEAQ (reference sequence). The CDR3 length is 16 residues. The CDR3 protein is CASSLRGAWTVSPHTF. As DNA, the CDR3 is TGTGCCAGCAGCTTACGGGGGGCGTGGACTGTCTCTCCCCACACCTTC.

The V gene is TRBV7-3, the J gene TRBJ2-1, with TRBD2 identical over 9 bases. This CDR3 has 16 residues. J lost 4 bases, V lost 6 bases, and 10 bases had no gene match. Looked up from germline, CDR1 is SGHTA and CDR2 is FQGTGA. The CDR3 sequence is CASSLPGTSLYNEQFF. The DNA for the CDR3 is TGTGCCAGCAGTCTCCCCGGGACTAGCCTTTACAATGAGCAGTTCTTC.

About this clone itself: This CDR3 is also generated by other DNA sequences in the sample. The J gene is TRBJ2-5, the V gene TRBV20-1, with 7 bases that match TRBD2. Germline V gives CDR1 DFQATT, CDR2 SNEGSKA (reference sequence). This CDR3 spans 11 amino acids. V was clipped by 6 bases and J by 4 bases; unmatched bases: 2. The CDR3 protein is CSAGEGETQYF. CDR3 nucleotide sequence: TGCAGTGCCGGGGAGGGAGAGACCCAGTACTTC.

V and J are TRBV18 and TRBJ1-1; TRBD1 is a possible D gene (5 bases). With 3 bases removed from V and 2 bases from J, the gap between germline ends came to 10 bases. From germline, CDR1 is KGHSH and CDR2 LQKENI. This CDR3 spans 14 amino acids. The CDR3 region has the DNA TGTGCCAGCTCACCTTTACAGGCTAACACTGAAGCTTTCTTT. Protein product: CASSPLQANTEAFF.

The rearrangement uses TRBV10-3 and TRBJ1-1; TRBD1 is a possible D gene (5 bases). V shed 8 bases and J shed 3 bases, with 13 bases lying between them. The germline CDR1 and CDR2 sequences are ENHRY and SYGVKD. The CDR3 covers 13 residues. The CDR3 protein is CAIRWGRDTEAFF. DNA for the CDR3: TGTGCCATCCGGTGGGGGAGGGACACTGAAGCTTTCTTT.

The DNA for the CDR3 is TGTGCCAGTATGGGGAGAGCGGGGGGTCCCACAGATACGCAGTATTTT. This encodes CASMGRAGGPTDTQYF. The genes are TRBV19 and TRBJ2-3; 9 bases map to TRBD2. The CDR3 contains 16 residues. CDR1 is LNHDA and CDR2 is SQIVND in the germline V gene (reference sequence). Germline trimming cut 7 bases from V and 2 bases from J; bases unmatched to any gene: 10.

The V call is TRBV11-3, the J call TRBJ2-5; 8 nucleotides align to TRBD2. CDR1 is SGHNT, CDR2 YENEEA, per germline. J was trimmed by 1 base and V by 2 bases; bases with no gene match: 6. This CDR3 contains 16 residues. This chain's CDR3 is CASSLRVGGAQETQYF. The CDR3 DNA follows: TGTGCCAGCAGCTTACGGGTCGGGGGGGCCCAAGAGACCCAGTACTTC.

The rearrangement joins TRBV9 to TRBJ1-1; D is uncertain. The V and J ends lost 3 bases and 1 base respectively, with 7 bases between them. This CDR3 is 13 amino acids long. In germline, CDR1 is SGDLS, CDR2 YYNGEE. The CDR3 bases are TGTGCCAGCAGCGGGTCGAGGAACACTGAAGCTTTCTTT. Protein: CASSGSRNTEAFF. Complete variable domain (other parts from reference TRBV9 and TRBJ1-1): DSGVTQTPKHLITATGQRVTLRCSPRSGDLSVYWYQQSLDQGLQFLIQYYNGEERAKGNILERFSAQQFPDLHSELNLSSLELGDSALYFCASSGSRNTEAFFGQGTRLTVV.

The chain joins TRBV6-6 to TRBJ1-5, with 9 nucleotides matching TRBD1. Germline CDR1 is MNHNY and CDR2 is SVGAGI (reference sequence). Trimming took 0 bases from V and 6 from J; bases not matched to a gene: 0. The length of the CDR3 is 14 residues. CDR3 in amino acids: CASSYSTGGQPQHF. In DNA, the CDR3 is TGTGCCAGCAGTTACTCGACAGGGGGTCAGCCCCAGCATTTT.

The chain employs TRBV6-6 and TRBJ2-7; weak D call: TRBD1 (6 bases). The germline CDR1 and CDR2 sequences are MNHNY and SVGAGI (reference sequence). The CDR3 has 15 amino acids. V lost 3 bases and J 0 bases, leaving 12 bases between the germline ends. As DNA, the CDR3 is TGTGCCAGCAGTTATACAGGGCCTAGCTCCTACGAGCAGTACTTC. Translating gives CASSYTGPSSYEQYF.

V and J are TRBV5-6 and TRBJ1-2; D may be TRBD1 (5 bases). CDR1 and CDR2 from the germline V gene are SGHDT and YYEEEE. V lost 1 base to trimming and J lost 9 bases, with 16 bases between them. CDR3 length: 14 residues. DNA of the CDR3: TGTGCCAGCAGCTTGTCACAGGACGGGAGGAGCTACACCTTC. This sequence encodes CASSLSQDGRSYTF.

The V and J genes are TRBV19 and TRBJ1-1; 8 nucleotides match TRBD1. V dropped 5 bases and J dropped 1; count of bases not matched to a gene: 6. The germline V gene encodes CDR1 LNHDA and CDR2 SQIVND (reference sequence). The CDR3 is 15 residues long. The CDR3 coding sequence is TGTGCCAGTAGTGCTGGACAGGGTGCGAACACTGAAGCTTTCTTT. It is translated as CASSAGQGANTEAFF.

The chain recombines TRBV7-3 with TRBJ2-4; the match to TRBD2 covers 9 bases. Germline V gene sequence: CDR1 SGHTA, CDR2 FQGTGA. The CDR3 totals 17 residues. The J segment lost 5 bases and the V segment lost 4 bases, leaving 12 bases of the junction unmatched. The CDR3, as DNA: TGTGCCAGCAGCTCTAGCCCAGGGCGGGGGGGGGAAAACATTCAGTACTTC. It translates to CASSSSPGRGGENIQYF.

V usage is TRBV6-5 and J usage is TRBJ2-5; possible D gene TRBD2, 7 bases. The ends were cut back, 5 bases at V and 4 bases at J, with 14 bases in the middle. This CDR3 spans 14 amino acids. Germline V lookup: CDR1 MNHEY, CDR2 SVGAGI. As DNA, the CDR3 is TGTGCCAGCAGTGGGGGGGGGCTGGGAGAGACCCAGTACTTC. Protein: CASSGGGLGETQYF.

The chain has TRBV7-2 and TRBJ1-2, with 10 bases aligning to TRBD1. The CDR3 is 15 amino acids. In germline, CDR1 is SGHTA, CDR2 FQGNSA. The trim removed 2 bases at V and 7 bases at J, leaving 7 bases unmatched. For the CDR3, the DNA is TGTGCCAGCAGCTTAAGACAGGGGGCGCAAGGTGGCTACACCTTC. Protein product: CASSLRQGAQGGYTF.

The rearrangement links TRBV27 to TRBJ1-3, with 7 bases that match TRBD1. Germline CDR1 and CDR2: MNHEY and SMNVEV (reference sequence). This CDR3 has 15 amino acids. Trimming took 5 bases from V and 0 from J; bases not matched to a gene: 4. DNA for the CDR3: TGTGCCAGCAGTATACAGGGGAGCTCTGGAAACACCATATATTTT. Protein sequence: CASSIQGSSGNTIYF.

The CDR3, as DNA: TGTGCCAGCAGCCAAGCCTTTCGATCAACAATCTTCTTT. Encoded protein: CASSQAFRSTIFF. The chain employs TRBV4-2 and TRBJ1-1; D remains ambiguous. V gave up 1 base and J gave up 14 bases, with 17 bases separating them. Germline V lookup: CDR1 LGHNA, CDR2 YNFKEQ. The CDR3 has 13 amino acids.

The chain combines TRBV5-6 with TRBJ2-6; D gene uncertain. The CDR3 spans 16 residues. V shed 2 bases and J shed 0 bases, with 9 bases lying between them. Germline CDR1 is SGHDT and CDR2 is YYEEEE. The CDR3 DNA follows: TGTGCCAGCAGCTTTCTGCAGGACTCTGGGGCCAACGTCCTGACTTTC. Amino acid sequence: CASSFLQDSGANVLTF.

This chain joins TRBV14 and TRBJ2-2; TRBD2 matches at 8 bases. After removal of 1 base from V and 1 base from J, the junction contained 2 bases not matched to a gene. The CDR3 is made up of 16 amino acids. Per the germline V gene, CDR1 is SGHDN and CDR2 is FVKESK. The DNA of the CDR3 is TGTGCCAGCAGCCAAGTGCGGGGGGTGAACACCGGGGAGCTGTTTTTT. This codes for CASSQVRGVNTGELFF.

This chain connects TRBV9 to TRBJ1-6; the match to TRBD1 covers 12 bases. Losses at the gene ends were 4 bases for V and 9 bases for J; bases not matched to a gene: 8. This CDR3 comprises 16 residues. The germline V gene encodes CDR1 SGDLS and CDR2 YYNGEE. CDR3 sequence: CASSSWDRGHSSPLHF. In DNA form, the CDR3 reads TGTGCCAGCAGCTCATGGGACAGGGGGCATTCTTCACCCCTCCACTTT.

This clone was detected once. The chain recombines TRBV7-9 with TRBJ1-3, with 10 bases aligning to TRBD1. The germline V gene encodes CDR1 SEHNR and CDR2 FQNEAQ (reference sequence). Trimming at V came to 5 bases and at J to 0 bases, leaving 1 base not matched to a gene. The CDR3 has 15 residues. The CDR3 sequence is CASSRQGASGNTIYF. DNA of the CDR3: TGTGCCAGCAGCCGACAGGGGGCCTCTGGAAACACCATATATTTT.

The V call is TRBV7-9, the J call TRBJ1-1, with D perhaps matching TRBD1 (5 bases). The CDR3 spans 16 residues. The V end lost 0 bases, the J end lost 3 bases, and 14 bases lay between the germline ends. Germline V CDR1 and CDR2: SEHNR, FQNEAQ (reference sequence). CDR3: CASSLAAGIGDTEAFF. The CDR3 region has the DNA TGTGCCAGCAGCTTAGCGGCAGGGATTGGGGACACTGAAGCTTTCTTT. The entire variable domain, with the rest obtained from reference TRBV7-9 and TRBJ1-1, is as follows: DTGVSQNPRHKITKRGQNVTFRCDPISEHNRLYWYRQTLGQGPEFLTYFQNEAQLEKSRLLSDRFSAERPKGSFSTLEIQRTEQGDSAMYLCASSLAAGIGDTEAFFGQGTRLTVV.

This chain connects TRBV7-6 to TRBJ2-2; unclear D gene. V was cut by 2 bases and J by 0 bases, with 7 bases left in between. The CDR3 spans 15 residues. The germline gives CDR1 SGHVS, CDR2 FNYEAQ. The CDR3, as DNA: TGTGCCAGCAGCTTATTTGCAGCGAACACCGGGGAGCTGTTTTTT. It is translated as CASSLFAANTGELFF.

The count of this clone is one. The chain combines TRBV4-2 with TRBJ1-2, with D possibly being TRBD1 (5 bases). Germline loops: CDR1 LGHNA, CDR2 YNFKEQ. CDR3 length equals 15 residues. V lost 0 bases, J lost 4 bases, and 12 bases lay in between. DNA for the CDR3: TGTGCCAGCAGCCAAGACCGGGGGGACCCCTATGGCTACACCTTC. As protein: CASSQDRGDPYGYTF.